The rows below give T cell receptor beta chains drawn from one sample of a study of cytomegalovirus exposure and HLA in healthy donors. Sequencing was performed with immunoSEQ multiplex PCR; in TCRdb, only in-frame clones are kept and a portion is missing. The sample lists approximately 220,000 clones; 76% were seen once. Sequenced material: PBMCs. All receptors come from a man between 18 and 35 years old in good health and CMV-seronegative. CDR3s include the opening cysteine and the closing phenylalanine or tryptophan. The order of the fields is V gene, D gene, J gene, clone size, CDR3 DNA, CDR3 protein. The D gene is left open where the match is weak. Clone size is not always given. Where it is, it says once, few, many or a class for expanded clones.

v_gene: TRBV2; d_gene: TRBD1; j_gene: TRBJ2-7; abundance: -; CDR3nt: TGTGCCAGCAGCCAGGACAGGGGAGGCGAGCAGTACTTC; CDR3aa: CASSQDRGGEQYF
v_gene: TRBV11-2; d_gene: -; j_gene: TRBJ2-1; abundance: few; CDR3nt: TGTGCCAGCAACGTGCCTAACAATGAGCAGTTCTTC; CDR3aa: CASNVPNNEQFF
v_gene: TRBV7-9; d_gene: -; j_gene: TRBJ2-7; abundance: -; CDR3nt: TGTGCCAGCAGCTTAGAACGAACAGCCTCTTGGGAGCAGTACTTC; CDR3aa: CASSLERTASWEQYF
v_gene: TRBV6-1; d_gene: TRBD2; j_gene: TRBJ2-1; abundance: few; CDR3nt: TGTGCCAGCAAACTACTAGCGGGGTCCTACAATGAGCAGTTCTTC; CDR3aa: CASKLLAGSYNEQFF
v_gene: TRBV5-6; d_gene: TRBD1; j_gene: TRBJ1-2; abundance: -; CDR3nt: TGTGCCAGCAGCTTGGGGACAGGGGGTCCGCTTAGCTATGGCTACACCTTC; CDR3aa: CASSLGTGGPLSYGYTF
v_gene: TRBV7-9; d_gene: TRBD1; j_gene: TRBJ1-1; abundance: -; CDR3nt: TGTGCCAGCAGCAAGGACAGGCACACTGAAGCTTTCTTT; CDR3aa: CASSKDRHTEAFF
v_gene: TRBV7-9; d_gene: TRBD2; j_gene: TRBJ2-1; abundance: -; CDR3nt: TGTGCCAGCAGCCGACGACTAGCGGGCTCGGAGCAGTTCTTC; CDR3aa: CASSRRLAGSEQFF
v_gene: TRBV12-5; d_gene: TRBD2; j_gene: TRBJ2-3; abundance: once; CDR3nt: TGTGCTAGTGGTTTGATGGGACTAGGAGCAGATACGCAGTATTTT; CDR3aa: CASGLMGLGADTQYF
v_gene: TRBV7-9; d_gene: TRBD2; j_gene: TRBJ2-1; abundance: -; CDR3nt: TGTGCCAGCAGCTCGAGCGGGAGCTACAATGAGCAGTTCTTC; CDR3aa: CASSSSGSYNEQFF
v_gene: TRBV21-1; d_gene: -; j_gene: TRBJ2-5; abundance: few; CDR3nt: TGTGCCAGCAGCAATAAAGCGACAGGGGAGAGCCAAGAGACCCAGTACTTC; CDR3aa: CASSNKATGESQETQYF
v_gene: TRBV28; d_gene: TRBD1; j_gene: TRBJ1-4; abundance: -; CDR3nt: TGTGCCAGCAGTTTGCTAGACAGGGGTGTCAATGAAAAACTGTTTTTT; CDR3aa: CASSLLDRGVNEKLFF
v_gene: TRBV9; d_gene: TRBD1; j_gene: TRBJ2-7; abundance: -; CDR3nt: TGTGCCAGCGGTCACCCAGACAGGGGCTACGAGCAGTACTTC; CDR3aa: CASGHPDRGYEQYF
v_gene: TRBV15; d_gene: -; j_gene: TRBJ1-4; abundance: -; CDR3nt: TGTGCCACCACCGGAGGAGAAGGGGGTCGGGGTGAAAAACTGTTTTTT; CDR3aa: CATTGGEGGRGEKLFF
v_gene: TRBV19; d_gene: TRBD1; j_gene: TRBJ1-5; abundance: -; CDR3nt: TGTGCCAGTAGCGGACAGGGAGGCAATCAGCCCCAGCATTTT; CDR3aa: CASSGQGGNQPQHF
v_gene: TRBV6-5; d_gene: -; j_gene: TRBJ1-1; abundance: once; CDR3nt: TGTGCCAGCAGGGGGAACGGACTTCTATACACTGAAGCTTTCTTT; CDR3aa: CASRGNGLLYTEAFF
v_gene: TRBV5-1; d_gene: -; j_gene: TRBJ1-4; abundance: -; CDR3nt: TGCGCCAGCAGCACTGACGCAGGGGATTTAGGTGAAAAACTGTTTTTT; CDR3aa: CASSTDAGDLGEKLFF
v_gene: TRBV7-7; d_gene: -; j_gene: TRBJ1-4; abundance: -; CDR3nt: TGTGCTAGCTCCTTGGAGGGGAATGAAAAACTGTTTTTT; CDR3aa: CASSLEGNEKLFF
v_gene: TRBV5-1; d_gene: TRBD1; j_gene: TRBJ1-2; abundance: -; CDR3nt: TGCGCCAGCAGCTTGAGGACAGGGGTATGGTATGGCTACACCTTC; CDR3aa: CASSLRTGVWYGYTF
v_gene: TRBV7-2; d_gene: TRBD2; j_gene: TRBJ2-7; abundance: -; CDR3nt: TGTGCCAGCAGCTTAGTGTCTAGCGGGAGAGGCGAGCAGTACTTC; CDR3aa: CASSLVSSGRGEQYF
v_gene: TRBV16; d_gene: TRBD1; j_gene: TRBJ1-2; abundance: -; CDR3nt: TGTGCCAGCAGCCGACCGGGACAGGGGGACTATGGCTACACCTTC; CDR3aa: CASSRPGQGDYGYTF
v_gene: TRBV6-5; d_gene: -; j_gene: TRBJ1-1; abundance: few; CDR3nt: TGTGCCAGCAGCCGGATCCCGGGACAAGAAGCTTTCTTT; CDR3aa: CASSRIPGQEAFF
v_gene: TRBV30; d_gene: -; j_gene: TRBJ1-5; abundance: -; CDR3nt: TGTGCCTGGAGTGTGCAGAGCAATCAGCCCCAGCATTTT; CDR3aa: CAWSVQSNQPQHF
v_gene: TRBV15; d_gene: -; j_gene: TRBJ2-5; abundance: once; CDR3nt: TGTGCCACCAGCAGAGATTCGGGGAGGGAGACCCAGTACTTC; CDR3aa: CATSRDSGRETQYF
v_gene: TRBV19; d_gene: -; j_gene: TRBJ1-5; abundance: once; CDR3nt: TGTGCCAGTAGTCAGGGACTCCTCAATCAGCCCCAGCATTTT; CDR3aa: CASSQGLLNQPQHF
v_gene: TRBV5-4; d_gene: TRBD1; j_gene: TRBJ1-6; abundance: -; CDR3nt: TGTGCCAGCAGCTTGGGAGGGGGCGATTCACCCCTCCACTTT; CDR3aa: CASSLGGGDSPLHF
v_gene: TRBV6-5; d_gene: -; j_gene: TRBJ1-1; abundance: -; CDR3nt: TGTGCCAGCAGTTACGAGGGAGAAGAAGCTTTCTTT; CDR3aa: CASSYEGEEAFF
v_gene: TRBV6-5; d_gene: -; j_gene: TRBJ1-1; abundance: -; CDR3nt: TGTGCCAGCAGTGTGACTGAGAACACTGAAGCTTTCTTT; CDR3aa: CASSVTENTEAFF